This TCR beta chain was observed in a study of T cell changes during pregnancy in multiple sclerosis. This clone was counted a single time. Trimming took 3 bases from V and 6 from J, leaving 18 bases between them. The CDR3 is 16 residues long. Germline CDR1 and CDR2: LGHNT and FRNRAP. TCRdb's table, derived via immunoSEQ multiplex PCR, lists solely in-frame clones and lacks some. Altogether about 68,000 clones are present, approximately 90% being singletons, with the ten largest covering roughly 1.5%. This chain uses TRBV12-5 with TRBJ1-5; D might be TRBD1 (5 bases). The sample here was peripheral blood, taken in the third trimester of pregnancy. The sequence was collected from a female donor with multiple sclerosis, enrolled in a pregnancy study. CDR3 loop: CASGFSTGHAIQPQHF. For the CDR3, the DNA is TGTGCTAGTGGTTTCTCTACAGGCCACGCTATTCAGCCCCAGCATTTT.